This passage covers 13 T cell receptor beta chains from one sample sequenced in a study of blood T cell repertoires in COVID-19. Measured with immunoSEQ multiplex PCR; TCRdb has only the in-frame clones, and not every one. This sample has more than 95,000 clones, with 90% found just once. The sample comprised peripheral blood. The receptors were sampled from a human donor with active COVID-19. The donor label of this sample is uncertain.

The chain combines TRBV7-2 with TRBJ2-2; D not certain. The CDR3 covers 12 residues. The germline V gene encodes CDR1 SGHTA and CDR2 FQGNSA. Trimming left V 5 bases short and J 3 bases short, with 4 bases between. CDR3 loop: CASSPYTGELFF. CDR3 nucleotide sequence: TGTGCCAGCAGCCCATACACCGGGGAGCTGTTTTTT.

This clone was counted only a few times. This chain links TRBV19 with TRBJ1-5; 7 bases are a match to TRBD1. V was clipped by 4 bases and J by 1 base; unmatched bases: 4. Germline CDR1 LNHDA, CDR2 SQIVND (reference sequence). The CDR3 is 15 amino acids. For the CDR3, the DNA is TGTGCCAGTAGTAGCGGGACAGCAAGCAATCAGCCCCAGCATTTT. Translating gives CASSSGTASNQPQHF.

The V call is TRBV7-8, the J call TRBJ1-3, with unresolved D. From germline, CDR1 is SGHVS and CDR2 FQNEAQ. Trimming cost V 1 base and J 3 bases, with 13 bases left between them. The CDR3 spans 16 residues. This CDR3 reads CASSLVSEGFGNTIYF. CDR3 nucleotides: TGTGCCAGCAGCTTAGTTTCCGAGGGCTTTGGAAACACCATATATTTT.

The CDR3 reads CASSYASGNTEAFF. The CDR3 coding sequence is TGTGCCAGCAGTTACGCATCAGGTAACACTGAAGCTTTCTTT. The chain uses TRBV6-5 and TRBJ1-1; D gene uncertain. The CDR3 runs to 14 residues. Germline V gene lookup returns CDR1 MNHEY and CDR2 SVGAGI. Trimming shortened V by 2 bases and J by 2 bases, and 9 bases separated the two germline ends.

This clone was counted between two and nine times. This rearrangement joins TRBV5-4 to TRBJ2-2; D gene unclear. Germline V CDR1 and CDR2: SGHNT, YYREEE (reference sequence). Trimming removed 4 bases from V and 4 bases from J, with 11 bases in between. This CDR3 region has 14 residues. The CDR3 region is CASSLELSTGELFF. The CDR3 DNA is TGTGCCAGCAGCCTAGAGTTGAGCACCGGGGAGCTGTTTTTT.

V gene TRBV9 combines with J gene TRBJ1-2; TRBD1 is a possible D gene (6 bases). This CDR3 has 14 residues. Trimming stripped 3 bases from V and 4 bases from J, with 13 bases between. Germline assignment: CDR1 SGDLS and CDR2 YYNGEE. The CDR3 region has the DNA TGTGCCAGCAGCGAATCAGGGGTTGGCTATGGCTACACCTTC. Protein: CASSESGVGYGYTF.

The rearrangement uses TRBV18 and TRBJ2-3, with D possibly being TRBD2 (5 bases). In germline, CDR1 is KGHSH, CDR2 LQKENI. The V gene lost 2 bases and the J gene lost 2 bases, with 8 bases spanning the gap. CDR3 length: 14 amino acids. The CDR3 DNA is TGTGCCAGCTCACCAGTGGGAGACACAGATACGCAGTATTTT. Protein sequence: CASSPVGDTDTQYF.

The CDR3 DNA reads as TGTGCCAGCAGTTCAACAGGGGTAGGCGACTACGAGCAGTACTTC. It translates to CASSSTGVGDYEQYF. The chain is built from TRBV6-5 and TRBJ2-7, with 7 bases fitting TRBD1. Germline V CDR1 and CDR2: MNHEY, SVGAGI. Germline trimming cut 4 bases from V and 3 bases from J; bases unmatched to any gene: 9. The CDR3 runs to 15 residues.

The chain is built from TRBV19 and TRBJ1-5; D might be TRBD1 (5 bases). In germline, CDR1 is LNHDA, CDR2 SQIVND (reference sequence). Deletions cut 5 bases from V and 2 bases from J, with 13 bases between. The CDR3 has 15 amino acids. This chain's CDR3 is CASSLQVVGNQPQHF. The DNA for the CDR3 is TGTGCCAGTAGTCTACAGGTGGTTGGCAATCAGCCCCAGCATTTT.

The CDR3 sequence: CASSKGLAGGRSYEQYF. The DNA of the CDR3 is TGTGCCAGCAGCAAGGGACTAGCGGGGGGACGTTCCTACGAGCAGTACTTC. This chain uses TRBV6-2 or TRBV6-3 with TRBJ2-7; TRBD2 matches 15 bases. CDR1 is MNHEY and CDR2 is SVGEGT in the germline V gene. This CDR3 has 17 residues. After removal of 6 bases from V and 1 base from J, the junction contained 7 bases not matched to a gene.

The rearrangement uses TRBV12-3 or TRBV12-4 and TRBJ1-5; D may be TRBD1 (6 bases). The CDR3 is made up of 12 amino acids. The V gene lost 7 bases and the J gene lost 7 bases, with 11 bases spanning the gap. In DNA form, the CDR3 reads TGTGCCAGCACGTGGGGGCGGCAGCCCCAGCATTTT. This sequence encodes CASTWGRQPQHF.

This sequence joins TRBV19 and TRBJ2-2; the match to TRBD2 covers 7 bases. After removal of 3 bases from V and 5 bases from J, the junction contained 0 bases not matched to a gene. Germline V gene sequence: CDR1 LNHDA, CDR2 SQIVND (reference sequence). The CDR3 length is 13 residues. CDR3 sequence (DNA): TGTGCCAGTAGTATGCGGGGGACCGGGGAGCTGTTTTTT. It translates to CASSMRGTGELFF.

The chain recombines TRBV5-4 with TRBJ2-5, with 7 nucleotides matching TRBD2. V shed 4 bases, J shed 1 base, and the junction held 10 bases outside the gene matches. Germline V lookup: CDR1 SGHNT, CDR2 YYREEE (reference sequence). The CDR3 consists of 16 residues. For the CDR3, the DNA is TGTGCCAGCAGCCCAATCTTGGGGGGGGGCCAAGAGACCCAGTACTTC. Protein sequence: CASSPILGGGQETQYF.